This is a list of T cell receptor beta chains from one sample in a study of T cell responses to AZD1222 COVID-19 vaccine. Some clones are missing from TCRdb's copy, which holds only in-frame ones; the method was immunoSEQ multiplex PCR. This table has 100,000 or so clones, 80% to 90% appearing once. The sequenced sample was peripheral blood, obtained on day 0 of AZD1222 vaccination. The receptor source for this set is an adult in good health. CDR3s include the opening cysteine and the closing phenylalanine or tryptophan. Each record gives: clone size, V gene, J gene, D gene, CDR3 protein, CDR3 DNA. D genes are given only for firm matches. Only some rows state a clone size, as once, few, many or a class for expanded clones.

few	TRBV5-1	TRBJ2-7	TRBD1	CASSFSGGSYEQYF	TGCGCCAGCAGCTTTTCAGGGGGCAGCTACGAGCAGTACTTC
-	TRBV11-2	TRBJ2-7	-	CASSLEISGTYEQYF	TGTGCCAGCAGCTTAGAGATTAGCGGAACCTACGAGCAGTACTTC
-	TRBV2	TRBJ2-7	-	CASSRLGTYEQYF	TGTGCCAGCAGTAGACTTGGAACCTACGAGCAGTACTTC
-	TRBV6-5	TRBJ1-5	-	CASSEGNQPQHF	TGTGCCAGCTCTGAGGGGAATCAGCCCCAGCATTTT
once	TRBV25-1	TRBJ1-4	-	CASSEYGQREKLFF	TGTGCCAGCAGTGAATATGGCCAGCGGGAAAAACTGTTTTTT
-	TRBV10-3	TRBJ1-2	-	CAISEPLDSNYGYTF	TGTGCCATCAGTGAGCCATTAGACAGTAACTATGGCTACACCTTC
-	TRBV4-1	TRBJ2-7	TRBD1	CASSQDIAQGAQEQYF	TGCGCCAGCAGCCAAGATATAGCACAGGGGGCGCAGGAGCAGTACTTC
-	TRBV10-3	TRBJ2-7	TRBD2	CARKTGLADSYEQYF	TGTGCCAGGAAAACGGGACTAGCGGACTCCTACGAGCAGTACTTC
once	TRBV30	TRBJ1-5	-	CAWTVGPGGRQPQHF	TGTGCCTGGACAGTCGGTCCGGGTGGGCGGCAGCCCCAGCATTTT
-	TRBV10-3	TRBJ2-5	TRBD2	CAISPGGGGQYF	TGTGCCATCAGCCCCGGGGGGGGAGGCCAGTACTTC
few	TRBV19	TRBJ1-2	-	CASTQTVYGYTF	TGTGCCAGTACCCAGACTGTCTATGGCTACACCTTC
-	TRBV4-1	TRBJ1-6	-	CASSPKGDYNSPLHF	TGCGCCAGCAGCCCTAAAGGGGATTATAATTCACCCCTCCACTTT
once	TRBV7-9	TRBJ1-2	-	CASYYRDGDSNYGYTF	TGTGCCAGCTATTACCGGGACGGCGACTCTAACTATGGCTACACCTTC
-	TRBV9	TRBJ1-5	-	CASSATHTGQPQHF	TGTGCCAGCAGCGCGACCCATACTGGCCAGCCCCAGCATTTT
few	TRBV5-1	TRBJ1-4	-	CASSLEGLGNEKLFF	TGCGCCAGCAGCTTGGAGGGTCTAGGTAATGAAAAACTGTTTTTT
-	TRBV7-9	TRBJ2-7	-	CASSRTTGSSYEQYF	TGTGCCAGCAGCAGGACGACAGGCAGCTCCTACGAGCAGTACTTC
-	TRBV5-1	TRBJ1-1	TRBD1	CASSLSGTGRAEAFF	TGCGCCAGCAGCTTGTCCGGGACAGGGCGGGCTGAAGCTTTCTTT
-	TRBV24-1	TRBJ2-5	-	CATSDTGTPQETQYF	TGTGCCACCAGTGACACCGGGACACCGCAAGAGACCCAGTACTTC
-	TRBV11-3	TRBJ2-7	TRBD1	CASSLAGTGIHEQYF	TGTGCCAGCAGCTTAGCTGGGACAGGGATCCACGAGCAGTACTTC
-	TRBV6-5	TRBJ1-2	-	CASTAWGDYGYTF	TGTGCCAGCACCGCGTGGGGGGACTATGGCTACACCTTC